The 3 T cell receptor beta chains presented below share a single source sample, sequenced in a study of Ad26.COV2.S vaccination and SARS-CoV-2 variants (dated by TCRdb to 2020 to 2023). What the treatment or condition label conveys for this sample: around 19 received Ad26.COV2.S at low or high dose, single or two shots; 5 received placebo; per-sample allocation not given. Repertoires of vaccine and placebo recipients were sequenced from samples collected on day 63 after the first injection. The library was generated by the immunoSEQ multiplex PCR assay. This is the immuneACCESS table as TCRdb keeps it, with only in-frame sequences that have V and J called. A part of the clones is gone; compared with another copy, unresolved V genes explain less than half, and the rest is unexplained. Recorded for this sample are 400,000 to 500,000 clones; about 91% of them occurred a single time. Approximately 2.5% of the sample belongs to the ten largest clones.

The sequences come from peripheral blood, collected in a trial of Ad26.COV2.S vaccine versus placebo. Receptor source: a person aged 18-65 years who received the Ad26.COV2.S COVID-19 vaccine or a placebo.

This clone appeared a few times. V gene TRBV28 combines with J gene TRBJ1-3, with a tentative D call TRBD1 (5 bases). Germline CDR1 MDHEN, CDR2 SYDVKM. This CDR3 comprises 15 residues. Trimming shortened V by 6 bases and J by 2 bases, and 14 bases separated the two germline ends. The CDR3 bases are TGTGCCAGCAGGGGGGATCGGATCCCTGGAAACACCATATATTTT. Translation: CASRGDRIPGNTIYF.

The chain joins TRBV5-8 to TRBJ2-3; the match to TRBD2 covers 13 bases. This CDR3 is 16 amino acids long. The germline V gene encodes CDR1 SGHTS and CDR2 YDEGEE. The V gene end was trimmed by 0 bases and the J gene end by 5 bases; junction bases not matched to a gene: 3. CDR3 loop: CASSLERLAGGDTQYF. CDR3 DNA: TGTGCCAGCAGCTTGGAAAGACTAGCGGGAGGAGATACGCAGTATTTT.

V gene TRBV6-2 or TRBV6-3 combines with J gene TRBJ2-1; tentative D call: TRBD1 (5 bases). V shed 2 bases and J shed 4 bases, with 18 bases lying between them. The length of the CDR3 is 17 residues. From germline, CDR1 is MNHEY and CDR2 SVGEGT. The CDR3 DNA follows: TGTGCCAGCAGTTACCGACCTGCAGGGTTGAGGTACAATGAGCAGTTCTTC. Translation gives CASSYRPAGLRYNEQFF.